The sequence of this TCR beta chain was determined in a study of T cell responses to AZD1222 COVID-19 vaccine. Sequencing used immunoSEQ multiplex PCR; TCRdb keeps in-frame clones, though not all of them. The sample records 100,000 or so clones, 88% being singletons. As for this clone: Its target is unknown. Other nucleotide sequences from this sample produce the same CDR3.

Germline V gene data show CDR1 as MDHEN and CDR2 as SYDVKM. This CDR3 comprises 11 residues. Trimming cost V 6 bases and J 6 bases, with 8 bases left between them. Study results and limitations: Seropositive at baseline were only six or seven AZD1222 recipients. CD4 TCRs associated with vaccination spanned spike, dominating at 160-218 and 743-854.

The rearrangement uses TRBV28 and TRBJ1-1; D is ambiguous. The sequencing used peripheral blood, collected on day 0 of AZD1222 vaccination. The sequence was obtained from an adult in good health. CDR3 protein: CASRGRPEAFF. CDR3 bases: TGTGCCAGCAGGGGGAGGCCTGAAGCTTTCTTT.